This T cell receptor (beta chain) was profiled in a study of cytomegalovirus exposure and HLA in healthy donors. Broader study findings: Altogether, some 170 TCR beta chains were recorded as cytomegalovirus-associated. The classifier was said to identify cytomegalovirus status with high specificity and sensitivity. The CMV antigen specificity of a few CMV-associated chains was confirmed through in vitro analysis.

The CDR3 has 12 residues. The V end was cut by 3 bases, the J end by 0 bases, with 6 bases between. Germline values: CDR1 SQVTM, CDR2 ANQGSEA. Some clones are missing from TCRdb's copy, which holds only in-frame ones; the method was immunoSEQ multiplex PCR. The repertoire holds some 250,000 clones, with around 85% as singletons. Regarding this clone: Its antigen is unknown.

The clonotype originates from a woman aged 25 to 39 in good health and CMV-seropositive. Sequencing was done on a sample of PBMCs. The V and J genes are TRBV29-1 and TRBJ2-7, with a weak D call TRBD1 (6 bases). This CDR3 is CSVEGASYEQYF. The CDR3 bases are TGCAGCGTTGAGGGGGCCTCCTACGAGCAGTACTTC.